This note documents a single TCR beta chain sequence. No antigen is known for it. This entry belongs to a study of regulatory T cells in long-lasting Graves disease. Study results and limitations: Those with persistent disease had in common more public clonotypes (about 2,500) than new patients (about 900).

iRepertoire HTBI primers and Arm-PCR of CDR3 regions built TCR beta libraries. Authors' processing steps: Sample data revealed fewer than 70 TRBV and 14 TRBJ segments. TCRdb analysed the multiplex PCR reads with MiXCR anew, one entry per CDR3 protein. TCRdb's processing, not the study's, gives the V and J calls here. The sample carries about 540,000 distinct CDR3 sequences, approximately 12% recorded once. Time point defined: newly diagnosed GD, antithyroid drugs for less than 3 months. The TCR library was prepared using RNA isolated from PBMCs. V dropped 2 bases and J dropped 5; count of bases not matched to a gene: 9. This CDR3 comprises 16 residues. The germline CDR1 and CDR2 sequences are LNHNV and YYDKDF (reference sequence). These records were also assigned to another study, of T cells in Graves' hyperthyroidism and ophthalmopathy.

The input for sequencing was peripheral blood mononuclear cells (PBMCs), taken at new diagnosis, from a patient treated with antithyroid drugs. The gene calls are TRBV15 and TRBJ2-1; 7 nucleotides match TRBD1. This clonotype was obtained from a man aged 30-40 years with Graves disease. CDR3 sequence (DNA): TGTGCCACCAGCAGATCAACAGGTCAGGGGGACAATGAGCAGTTCTTC. Translated, it gives CATSRSTGQGDNEQFF.